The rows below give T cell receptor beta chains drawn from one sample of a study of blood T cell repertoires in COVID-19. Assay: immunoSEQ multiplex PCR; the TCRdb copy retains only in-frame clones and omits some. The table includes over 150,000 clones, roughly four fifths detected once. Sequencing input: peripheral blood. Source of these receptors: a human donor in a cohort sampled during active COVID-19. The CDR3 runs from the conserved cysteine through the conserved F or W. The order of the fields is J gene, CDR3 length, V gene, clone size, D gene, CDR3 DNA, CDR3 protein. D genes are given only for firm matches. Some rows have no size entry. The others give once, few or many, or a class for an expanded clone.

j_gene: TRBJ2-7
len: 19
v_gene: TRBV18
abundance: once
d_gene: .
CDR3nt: TGTGCCAGCTCACCACGTCCAGGGTCTCGTCCCGGGGGCTCCTACGAGCAGTACTTC
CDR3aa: CASSPRPGSRPGGSYEQYF

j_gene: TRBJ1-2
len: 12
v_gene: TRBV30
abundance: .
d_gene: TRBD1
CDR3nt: TGTGCCTGGAGTGTCGGGACAGGGGGATACACCTTC
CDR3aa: CAWSVGTGGYTF

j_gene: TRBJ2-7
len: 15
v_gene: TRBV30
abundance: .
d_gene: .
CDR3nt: TGTGCCTGGAGACCCTGGGGAGACATACTCTCCGAGCAGTACTTC
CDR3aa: CAWRPWGDILSEQYF

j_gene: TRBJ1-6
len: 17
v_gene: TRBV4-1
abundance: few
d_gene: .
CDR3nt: TGCGCCAGCAGCCAGCCTATAAGAGGGACTAAAGATTCACCCCTCCACTTT
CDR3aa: CASSQPIRGTKDSPLHF

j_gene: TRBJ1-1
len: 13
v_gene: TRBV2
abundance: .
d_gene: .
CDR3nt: TGTGCCAGTTGCACAGGGTTGAACACTGAAGCTTTCTTT
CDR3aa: CASCTGLNTEAFF

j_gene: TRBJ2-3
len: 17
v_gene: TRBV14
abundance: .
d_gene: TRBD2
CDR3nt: TGTGCCAGCAGCTCGGACATAGCGGGGTTACGGACAGATACGCAGTATTTT
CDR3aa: CASSSDIAGLRTDTQYF

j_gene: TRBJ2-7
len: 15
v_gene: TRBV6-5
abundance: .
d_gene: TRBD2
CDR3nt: TGTGCCAGCAGTTACTGGAGCGGGGGTGGCTACGAGCAGTACTTC
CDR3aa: CASSYWSGGGYEQYF

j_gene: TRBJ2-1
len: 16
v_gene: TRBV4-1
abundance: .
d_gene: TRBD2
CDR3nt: TGCGCCAGCAGCCAAATACTAGCGGGGAGCCACAATGAGCAGTTCTTC
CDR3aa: CASSQILAGSHNEQFF

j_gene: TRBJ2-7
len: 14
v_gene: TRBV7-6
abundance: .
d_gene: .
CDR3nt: TGTGCCAGCAGCTTAGATGGGGGCTACTACGAGCAGTACTTC
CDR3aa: CASSLDGGYYEQYF

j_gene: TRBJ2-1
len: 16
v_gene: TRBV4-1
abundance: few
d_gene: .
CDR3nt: TGCGCCAGCAGCCAACCCCTTAGGAGGGGCAACAATGAGCAGTTCTTC
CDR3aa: CASSQPLRRGNNEQFF

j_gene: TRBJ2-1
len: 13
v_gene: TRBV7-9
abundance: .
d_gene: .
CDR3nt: TGTGCCAGCAGCTTTCCAGGGTACAATGAGCAGTTCTTC
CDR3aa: CASSFPGYNEQFF

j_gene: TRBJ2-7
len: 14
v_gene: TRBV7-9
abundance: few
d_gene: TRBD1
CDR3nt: TGTGCCAGCAGCTTAGGGGGACAGTCTATAGAGCAGTACTTC
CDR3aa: CASSLGGQSIEQYF

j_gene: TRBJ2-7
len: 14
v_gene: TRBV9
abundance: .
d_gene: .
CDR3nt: TGTGCCAGCAGCCCAGGTGGGGAGAACTACGAGCAGTACTTC
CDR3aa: CASSPGGENYEQYF